Each of the 22 T cell receptor beta chains below was sequenced from the same sample in a study of T-cell reconstitution after alpha-beta-depleted transplantation in children. For TCRbeta, the library was prepared with unique molecular identifiers. MiXCR, run by TCRdb on the PCR reads, gives a single entry per CDR3 protein. Of 800,000 to 1,000,000 distinct CDR3 sequences detected, roughly 29% appear once; the ten largest clones hold roughly 27%. The sample was PBMCs, mostly from graft donor cells, taken 360 days after TCRalphabeta/CD19-depleted stem cell transplant. The receptors shown here come from a boy in the first two years of life who had a stem cell transplant for SCID, so the T cells may come from the graft donor.

This clonotype appeared a few times. This rearrangement joins TRBV20-1 to TRBJ2-1; D call uncertain. From germline, CDR1 is DFQATT and CDR2 SNEGSKA (reference sequence). Trimming took 0 bases from V and 5 from J, leaving 11 bases between them. This CDR3 spans 14 amino acids. CDR3 region: CSAREGSPHNEQFF. CDR3 in DNA: TGCAGTGCTAGAGAAGGGTCTCCACACAATGAGCAGTTCTTC.

The chain uses TRBV6-1 and TRBJ1-2; tentative D call: TRBD1 (6 bases). Germline-derived CDR1 and CDR2 are MNHNS and SASEGT. The ends were cut back, 6 bases at V and 0 bases at J, with 14 bases in the middle. The CDR3 is made up of 15 amino acids. CDR3 nucleotides: TGTGCCAGCAGCGTCGACAGGAGATCTAACTATGGCTACACCTTC. It yields the protein CASSVDRRSNYGYTF.

The chain couples TRBV28 to TRBJ2-1, with D unresolved. Trimming left V 0 bases short and J 7 bases short, with 13 bases between. Germline V gives CDR1 MDHEN, CDR2 SYDVKM. This CDR3 comprises 15 residues. The CDR3, as DNA: TGTGCCAGCAGTTTATGGGCACGGTTTGGGAATGAGCAGTTCTTC. Protein product: CASSLWARFGNEQFF.

In DNA, the CDR3 is TGCGCCAGCAGCGTCGGACTCAGGGTGGAGGAACCCGAGCAGTTCTTC. Translation: CASSVGLRVEEPEQFF. The V and J genes are TRBV5-1 and TRBJ2-1; D is tentatively TRBD1 or TRBD2 (5 bases each). CDR1 SGHRS and CDR2 YFSETQ come from the germline V gene. CDR3 length equals 16 residues. Trimming removed 4 bases from V and 10 bases from J, with 24 bases in between.

There are a few counts of this clonotype. V usage is TRBV11-1 and J usage is TRBJ2-1; 10 bases are shared with TRBD2. Germline V gene data show CDR1 as SGHAT and CDR2 as FQDESV (reference sequence). CDR3 size: 20 residues. The V segment lost 1 base and the J segment 4 bases; nucleotides outside the gene matches: 16. CDR3 loop: CASSLVGLAVESPRYNEQFF. CDR3 nucleotides: TGTGCCAGCAGCTTAGTCGGACTAGCGGTGGAGTCCCCGAGGTACAATGAGCAGTTCTTC.

At least ten counts were recorded for this clonotype. V is TRBV12-3 or TRBV12-4 and J is TRBJ2-5; perhaps TRBD2 as D (5 bases). This CDR3 contains 13 residues. V lost 3 bases and J 3 bases, leaving 8 bases between the germline ends. The CDR3: CASSFWGEETQYF. Here the CDR3 DNA reads TGTGCCAGCAGTTTTTGGGGAGAAGAGACCCAGTACTTC.

This clonotype occurred a few times. The rearrangement links TRBV20-1 to TRBJ2-7; D uncertain. The germline V gene encodes CDR1 DFQATT and CDR2 SNEGSKA (reference sequence). The V gene lost 2 bases and the J gene lost 4 bases, with 15 bases spanning the gap. The CDR3 covers 14 residues. As DNA, the CDR3 is TGCAGTGCTAGATTCCGATCCCGTAGGTACGAGCAGTACTTC. Its protein product is CSARFRSRRYEQYF.

This clonotype was counted only a few times. The J gene is TRBJ2-1, the V gene TRBV6-2 or TRBV6-3; D not resolved. Germline CDR1 is MNHEY and CDR2 is SVGEGT. This CDR3 spans 16 amino acids. V was shortened by 1 base and J by 5 bases, with 15 bases between the two germline ends. In nucleotides, the CDR3 is TGTGCCAGCAGTTACTTTTGGGGATTGATCGACAATGAGCAGTTCTTC. Protein: CASSYFWGLIDNEQFF.

This clonotype came up a few times. The gene calls are TRBV5-5 and TRBJ1-5; D is ambiguous. This CDR3 has 14 amino acids. The germline V gene encodes CDR1 SGHKS and CDR2 YYEKEE (reference sequence). The V end was cut by 2 bases, the J end by 5 bases, with 11 bases between. CDR3: CASSFGHFDQPQHF. The DNA for the CDR3 is TGTGCCAGCAGCTTTGGGCACTTTGATCAGCCCCAGCATTTT.

This clonotype was counted a few times. V gene TRBV6-5 combines with J gene TRBJ2-2, with a tentative D call TRBD2 (6 bases). The CDR3 extends over 14 amino acids. Trimming shortened V by 2 bases and J by 5 bases, and 9 bases separated the two germline ends. Per the germline V gene, CDR1 is MNHEY and CDR2 is SVGAGI. The CDR3 DNA sequence: TGTGCCAGCAGTTACCGCGGGACTACCGGGGAGCTGTTTTTT. It codes for CASSYRGTTGELFF.

The genes are TRBV12-3 or TRBV12-4 and TRBJ2-7, with 7 positions matching TRBD1. This CDR3 has 15 residues. V lost 4 bases and J lost 6; bases outside the gene matches: 12. CDR3 DNA sequence: TGTGCCAGCAGTTCTCGACAGGGAAGAGGCCTCGAGCAGTACTTC. Its protein is CASSSRQGRGLEQYF.

The chain has TRBV12-3 or TRBV12-4 and TRBJ1-6, with TRBD1 as a possible D gene (5 bases). Trimming removed 7 bases at V and 10 bases at J, with 20 bases between. The CDR3 has 15 amino acids. CDR3 region: CASTFPPGIKSPLHF. The CDR3 DNA sequence: TGTGCCAGCACTTTCCCACCAGGGATTAAGTCACCCCTCCACTTT.

Regarding this clonotype: This is likely a read error, given that the CDR3 carries no conserved phenylalanine or tryptophan at its end. This sequence joins TRBV4-3 and TRBJ1-2, with D unresolved. Germline V lookup: CDR1 LGHNA, CDR2 YSLEER. This CDR3 is built from 14 residues. V lost 0 bases and J lost 4, with 9 bases in between. CDR3: CASSQDPPFYGYTY. The CDR3 nucleotides are TGCGCCAGCAGCCAAGATCCTCCTTTCTATGGCTACACCTAC.

This clonotype was observed a handful of times. This chain's CDR3 is CASSFGRLYGYTF. As DNA, the CDR3 is TGTGCCAGCAGTTTTGGCAGACTCTATGGCTACACCTTC. This chain connects TRBV28 to TRBJ1-2; no firm D call. Germline V gene lookup returns CDR1 MDHEN and CDR2 SYDVKM. Trimming pared 3 bases from V and 4 bases from J, leaving 9 bases between. There are 13 residues in the CDR3.

CDR3 nucleotide sequence: TGTGCCAGCAGGCCCGGGACTAGCCCCGGTGAGCAGTTCTTC. Amino acids: CASRPGTSPGEQFF. The chain recombines TRBV3-1 with TRBJ2-1; 9 bases match TRBD2. The CDR3 extends over 14 amino acids. V shed 6 bases and J 9 bases; nucleotides not matched to a gene: 9. Germline-derived CDR1 and CDR2 are LGHDT and YNNKEL (reference sequence).

The chain has TRBV12-3 or TRBV12-4 and TRBJ2-7; TRBD2 is a possible D gene (5 bases). CDR3 size: 13 residues. V dropped 4 bases and J dropped 7 bases, with 14 bases sitting between them. The CDR3: CASSSGWIGEQYF. CDR3 DNA: TGTGCCAGCAGTTCGGGGTGGATTGGGGAGCAGTACTTC.

The chain links TRBV7-9 to TRBJ2-3; D is unresolved. With 2 bases removed from V and 6 bases from J, the gap between germline ends came to 18 bases. The germline V gene encodes CDR1 SEHNR and CDR2 FQNEAQ (reference sequence). The CDR3 runs 16 residues. The CDR3 here is CASSLLQPSKVDTQYF. The CDR3, as DNA: TGTGCCAGCAGCTTACTCCAGCCCTCCAAGGTGGATACGCAGTATTTT.

The chain joins TRBV20-1 to TRBJ2-5, with D hard to call. This CDR3 is built from 14 residues. The V gene lost 3 bases and the J gene lost 4 bases, with 15 bases spanning the gap. Per germline, CDR1 DFQATT and CDR2 SNEGSKA (reference sequence). The CDR3 sequence is CSASRDKIGETQYF. For the CDR3, the DNA is TGCAGTGCTAGCCGAGACAAGATCGGAGAGACCCAGTACTTC.

The gene calls are TRBV6-2 or TRBV6-3 and TRBJ2-1; 13 bases are a match to TRBD2. Trimming took 6 bases from V and 5 from J; bases not matched to a gene: 10. The CDR3 spans 17 residues. Germline V gene lookup returns CDR1 MNHEY and CDR2 SVGEGT. In nucleotides, the CDR3 is TGTGCCAGCAGACAACTAGCGGGGGGGCCATTTGACAATGAGCAGTTCTTC. Translating gives CASRQLAGGPFDNEQFF.

In this sample, this clonotype turned up many times. One junction end disagrees with the germline gene, perhaps due to a read error. The gene calls are TRBV5-1 and TRBJ2-2; D gene ambiguous. The CDR3 spans 14 residues. Germline V gene data show CDR1 as SGHRS and CDR2 as YFSETQ. The CDR3, as DNA: TGTGCCAGCAGCCCATTAGCGAACACCGGGGAGCTGTTTTTT. Its translation: CASSPLANTGELFF.

There are a few counts of this clonotype. The J gene is TRBJ2-5, the V gene TRBV5-6; 9 bases are a match to TRBD1. This CDR3 region has 14 residues. The germline gives CDR1 SGHDT, CDR2 YYEEEE. Germline trimming cut 1 base from V and 6 bases from J; bases unmatched to any gene: 4. This CDR3 is CASSLNRGLKTQYF. The CDR3, as DNA: TGTGCCAGCAGCTTGAACAGGGGGCTGAAGACCCAGTACTTC.

The V gene is TRBV10-2, the J gene TRBJ2-6; the D call may be TRBD1 or TRBD2 (7 bases each). V gave up 6 bases and J gave up 2 bases, with 17 bases separating them. The CDR3 sequence is 17 residues long. Germline CDR1 reads WSHSY; CDR2 reads SAAADI. In DNA form, the CDR3 reads TGCGCCAGCAGAAGACAGGGAGGGAGGCCTGGGGCCAACGTCCTGACTTTC. It codes for CASRRQGGRPGANVLTF.